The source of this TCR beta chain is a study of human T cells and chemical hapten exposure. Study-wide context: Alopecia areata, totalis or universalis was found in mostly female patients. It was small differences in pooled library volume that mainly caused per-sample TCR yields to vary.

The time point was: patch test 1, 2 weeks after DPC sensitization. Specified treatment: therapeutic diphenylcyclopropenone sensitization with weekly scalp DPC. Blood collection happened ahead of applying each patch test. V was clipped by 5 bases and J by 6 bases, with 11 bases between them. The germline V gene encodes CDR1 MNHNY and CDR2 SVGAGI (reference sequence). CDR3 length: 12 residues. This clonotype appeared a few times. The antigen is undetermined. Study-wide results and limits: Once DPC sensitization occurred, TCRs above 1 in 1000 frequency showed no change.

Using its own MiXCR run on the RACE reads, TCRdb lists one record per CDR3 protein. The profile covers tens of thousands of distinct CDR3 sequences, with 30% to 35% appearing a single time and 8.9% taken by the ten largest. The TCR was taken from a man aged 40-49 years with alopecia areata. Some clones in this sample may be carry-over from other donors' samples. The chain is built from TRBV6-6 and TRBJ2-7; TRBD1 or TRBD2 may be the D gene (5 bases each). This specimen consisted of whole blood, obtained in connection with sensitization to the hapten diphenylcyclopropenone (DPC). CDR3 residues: CASSAGAGEQYF. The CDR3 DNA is TGTGCCAGCAGTGCCGGGGCTGGCGAGCAGTACTTC.